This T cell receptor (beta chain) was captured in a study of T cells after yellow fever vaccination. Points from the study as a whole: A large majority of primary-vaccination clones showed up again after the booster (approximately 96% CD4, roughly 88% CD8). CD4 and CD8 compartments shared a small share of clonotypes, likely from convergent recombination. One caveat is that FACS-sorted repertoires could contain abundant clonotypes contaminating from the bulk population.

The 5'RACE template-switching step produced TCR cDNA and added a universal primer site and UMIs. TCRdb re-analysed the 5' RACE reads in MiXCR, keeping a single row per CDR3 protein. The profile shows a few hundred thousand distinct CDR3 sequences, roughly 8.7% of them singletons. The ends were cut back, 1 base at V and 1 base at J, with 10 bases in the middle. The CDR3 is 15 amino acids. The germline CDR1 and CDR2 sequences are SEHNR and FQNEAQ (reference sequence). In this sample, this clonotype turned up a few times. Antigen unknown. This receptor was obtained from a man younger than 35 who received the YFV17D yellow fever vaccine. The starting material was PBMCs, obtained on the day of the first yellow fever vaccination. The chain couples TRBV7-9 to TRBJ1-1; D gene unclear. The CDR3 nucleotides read TGTGCCAGCAGCTTAGGACGACGGGAGAACACTGAAGCTTTCTTT. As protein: CASSLGRRENTEAFF.